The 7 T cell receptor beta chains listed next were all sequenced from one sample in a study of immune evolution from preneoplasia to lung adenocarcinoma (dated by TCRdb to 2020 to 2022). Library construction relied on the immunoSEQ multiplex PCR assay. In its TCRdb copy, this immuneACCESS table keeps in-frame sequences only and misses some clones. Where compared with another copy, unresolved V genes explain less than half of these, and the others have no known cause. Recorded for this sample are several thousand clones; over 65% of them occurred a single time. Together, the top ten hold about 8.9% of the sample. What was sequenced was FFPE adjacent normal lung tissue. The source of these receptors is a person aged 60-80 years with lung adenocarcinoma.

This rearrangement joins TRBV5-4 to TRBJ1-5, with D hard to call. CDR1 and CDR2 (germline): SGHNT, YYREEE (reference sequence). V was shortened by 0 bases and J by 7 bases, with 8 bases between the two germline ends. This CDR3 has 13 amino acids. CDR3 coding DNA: TGTGCCAGCAGCTTGGAGAGGGAGCAGCCCCAGCATTTT. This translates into CASSLEREQPQHF.

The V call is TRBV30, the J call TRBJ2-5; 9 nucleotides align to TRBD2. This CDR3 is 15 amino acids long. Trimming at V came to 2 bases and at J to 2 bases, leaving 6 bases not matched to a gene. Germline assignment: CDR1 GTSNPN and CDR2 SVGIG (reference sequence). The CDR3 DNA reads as TGTGCCTGGAGTAGAGGACTAGCGTCTCAAGAGACCCAGTACTTC. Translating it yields CAWSRGLASQETQYF.

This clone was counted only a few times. As DNA, the CDR3 is TGTGCCACCAGCAGAACAGGGGATGCCATCACCCTCCACTTT. This sequence encodes CATSRTGDAITLHF. This chain connects TRBV15 to TRBJ1-6; 7 bases are shared with TRBD1. The ends lost 2 bases at V and 14 bases at J; junction bases unmatched: 9. Germline V lookup: CDR1 LNHNV, CDR2 YYDKDF (reference sequence). The CDR3 contains 14 residues.

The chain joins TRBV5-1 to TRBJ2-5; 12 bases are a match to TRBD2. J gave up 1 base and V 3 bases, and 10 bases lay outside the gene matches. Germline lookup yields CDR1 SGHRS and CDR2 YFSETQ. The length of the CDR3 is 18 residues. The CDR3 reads CASSSGLAGTLVQETQYF. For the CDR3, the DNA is TGCGCCAGCAGCTCCGGACTAGCGGGGACCCTGGTCCAAGAGACCCAGTACTTC.

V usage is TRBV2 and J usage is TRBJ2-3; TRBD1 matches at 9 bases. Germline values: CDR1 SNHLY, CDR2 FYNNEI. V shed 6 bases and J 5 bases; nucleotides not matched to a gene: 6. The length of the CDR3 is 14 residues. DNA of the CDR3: TGTGCCAGCAGGACGGGACAGGGTGGAGATACGCAGTATTTT. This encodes CASRTGQGGDTQYF.

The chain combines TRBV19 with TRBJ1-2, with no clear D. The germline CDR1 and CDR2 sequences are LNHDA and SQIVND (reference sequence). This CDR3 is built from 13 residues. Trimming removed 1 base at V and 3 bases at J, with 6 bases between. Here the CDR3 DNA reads TGTGCCAGTAGTATAGTGGGTGACTATGGCTACACCTTC. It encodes CASSIVGDYGYTF.

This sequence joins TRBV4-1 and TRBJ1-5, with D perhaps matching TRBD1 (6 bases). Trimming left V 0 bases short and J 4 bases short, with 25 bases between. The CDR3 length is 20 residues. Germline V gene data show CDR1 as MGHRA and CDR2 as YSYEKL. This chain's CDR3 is CASSQERTDDNGTPNQPQHF. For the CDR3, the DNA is TGCGCCAGCAGCCAAGAACGAACGGACGACAACGGGACACCAAATCAGCCCCAGCATTTT.